This entry lists 27 T cell receptor beta chains sequenced from one sample in a study of low-dose radiotherapy and immunotherapy resistance in tumors. The sample's time point: before trial treatment. cDNA synthesis used a TRAV/TRBV-specific primer set for both chains. A constant-region primer paired with the V-primer adapter amplified TCRs over roughly 18 PCR cycles. Each CDR3 protein gets one entry after TCRdb re-called the reads with MiXCR. The repertoire holds 85,000 to 100,000 distinct CDR3 sequences, with more than 8% as singletons. The source material was PBMCs, sampled before treatment. The receptors stem from a male donor with prostate cancer.

The rearrangement uses TRBV28 and TRBJ2-6, with TRBD1 matching 9 bases. The CDR3 extends over 19 amino acids. Trimming took 4 bases from V and 0 from J; bases not matched to a gene: 10. Germline CDR1 reads MDHEN; CDR2 reads SYDVKM. DNA for the CDR3: TGTGCCAGCAGTTCGGGGACAGGGACCAGTCACTCTGGGGCCAACGTCCTGACTTTC. It specifies CASSSGTGTSHSGANVLTF.

There are many counts of this clonotype. V gene TRBV27 combines with J gene TRBJ2-1; the D is unclear. Trimming pared 5 bases from V and 9 bases from J, leaving 14 bases between. This CDR3 contains 13 residues. Germline V CDR1 and CDR2: MNHEY, SMNVEV (reference sequence). The CDR3 nucleotides are TGTGCCAGCAGTCTGGACCTGTTTGGTGAGCAGTTCTTC. Protein product: CASSLDLFGEQFF.

The chain is built from TRBV4-3 and TRBJ2-2; a possible D gene is TRBD2 (5 bases). This CDR3 is 17 amino acids long. Germline V CDR1 and CDR2: LGHNA, YSLEER. V was shortened by 0 bases and J by 6 bases, with 17 bases between the two germline ends. CDR3 loop: CASSQDLSNPGAGELFF. Here the CDR3 DNA reads TGCGCCAGCAGCCAAGATCTGTCGAACCCCGGGGCCGGGGAGCTGTTTTTT.

Ten or more counts support this clonotype. CDR3 in amino acids: CASSSSRRQGQYNEQFF. The CDR3 DNA reads as TGTGCCAGCAGTTCCTCGCGGAGGCAGGGACAGTACAATGAGCAGTTCTTC. The chain has TRBV28 and TRBJ2-1, with 7 bases that match TRBD1. The length of the CDR3 is 17 residues. With V trimmed by 4 bases and J by 4 bases, 13 bases remained unmatched. Germline values: CDR1 MDHEN, CDR2 SYDVKM.

This clonotype was recorded at least ten times. The rearrangement links TRBV28 to TRBJ1-5; D gene uncertain. Germline V lookup: CDR1 MDHEN, CDR2 SYDVKM. Trimming removed 6 bases at V and 3 bases at J, with 18 bases between. The CDR3 is 16 amino acids. Written as DNA, the CDR3 is TGTGCCAGCAGCCTGGGTGGCGGGAGTAACAATCAGCCCCAGCATTTT. It specifies CASSLGGGSNNQPQHF.

This clonotype was seen repeatedly, ten times or more. The V and J genes are TRBV27 and TRBJ1-6, with TRBD1 matching 8 bases. The trim removed 0 bases at V and 10 bases at J, leaving 5 bases unmatched. CDR1 and CDR2 from the germline V gene are MNHEY and SMNVEV (reference sequence). The CDR3 is made up of 15 amino acids. The CDR3 nucleotides are TGTGCCAGCAGTTTATCCGGACAGGGTTGGTCACCCCTCCACTTT. Translated, it gives CASSLSGQGWSPLHF.

Ten or more counts support this clonotype. This chain uses TRBV20-1 with TRBJ1-2; D unresolved. The CDR3 consists of 13 residues. Trimming shortened V by 1 base and J by 1 base, and 7 bases separated the two germline ends. CDR1 and CDR2 from the germline V gene are DFQATT and SNEGSKA (reference sequence). In DNA, the CDR3 is TGCAGTGCTAGAGCAGGAAATAACTATGGCTACACCTTC. It encodes CSARAGNNYGYTF.

Many counts were recorded for this clonotype. V is TRBV6-2 or TRBV6-3 and J is TRBJ2-1; 11 nucleotides agree with TRBD2. V shed 5 bases and J 3 bases; nucleotides not matched to a gene: 6. The CDR3 is made up of 16 amino acids. Per germline, CDR1 MNHEY and CDR2 SVGEGT. DNA of the CDR3: TGTGCCAGCAGTAACACCGGGACTAGCGGCTACAATGAGCAGTTCTTC. Amino acid sequence: CASSNTGTSGYNEQFF.

Ten or more counts support this clonotype. The chain combines TRBV5-4 with TRBJ2-5, with no clear D. This CDR3 comprises 13 residues. V gave up 2 bases and J gave up 3 bases, with 8 bases separating them. From germline, CDR1 is SGHNT and CDR2 YYREEE (reference sequence). This chain's CDR3 is CASSLVGKETQYF. As DNA, the CDR3 is TGTGCCAGCAGCTTAGTTGGAAAAGAGACCCAGTACTTC.

This clonotype has a count of ten or more. The rearrangement links TRBV7-8 to TRBJ1-1; D possibly corresponds to TRBD1 (6 bases). Germline V gene sequence: CDR1 SGHVS, CDR2 FQNEAQ. V was cut by 5 bases and J by 6 bases, with 19 bases left in between. The length of the CDR3 is 15 residues. This CDR3 is CASSVQHRDRPEAFF. CDR3 bases: TGTGCCAGCAGCGTCCAACACAGGGACCGCCCTGAAGCTTTCTTT. Full variable domain (remainder filled in from reference TRBV7-8 and TRBJ1-1): GAGVSQSPRYKVAKRGQDVALRCDPISGHVSLFWYQQALGQGPEFLTYFQNEAQLDKSGLPSDRFFAERPEGSVSTLKIQRTQQEDSAVYLCASSVQHRDRPEAFFGQGTRLTVV.

In this sample, this clonotype turned up many times. The CDR3 DNA reads as TGTGCCAGAGGGGACCGACGGAGCCTACAGCATTTT. It encodes CARGDRRSLQHF. The chain recombines TRBV25-1 with TRBJ1-5; possibly TRBD1 for D (5 bases). Germline CDR1 and CDR2: MGHDK and SYGVNS. There are 12 residues in the CDR3. V dropped 9 bases and J dropped 13 bases, with 19 bases sitting between them. Based on the CDR3 plus reference TRBV25-1 and TRBJ1-5, the full variable domain is EADIYQTPRYLVIGTGKKITLECSQTMGHDKMYWYQQDPGMELHLIHYSYGVNSTEKGDLSSESTVSRIRTEHFPLTLESARPSHTSQYLCARGDRRSLQHFGDGTRLSIL.

This clonotype was recorded at least ten times. V usage is TRBV3-1 and J usage is TRBJ1-1, with D possibly matching TRBD1 (5 bases). The CDR3 runs to 13 residues. V lost 10 bases and J 5 bases, leaving 17 bases between the germline ends. CDR1 LGHDT and CDR2 YNNKEL come from the germline V gene (reference sequence). The DNA of the CDR3 is TGTGCCATCAGTGAGAGGGGCAGGACTGAAGCTTTCTTT. Translated: CAISERGRTEAFF.

This clonotype was seen many times. V usage is TRBV30 and J usage is TRBJ1-5; no clear D. V lost 1 base and J lost 0, with 4 bases in between. CDR3 length: 13 amino acids. CDR1 and CDR2 (germline): GTSNPN, SVGIG (reference sequence). CDR3 DNA sequence: TGTGCCTGGAGTGGGACTAGCAATCAGCCCCAGCATTTT. It yields the protein CAWSGTSNQPQHF.

This clonotype was picked up a small number of times. The chain employs TRBV29-1 and TRBJ1-1; 9 nucleotides align to TRBD1. The CDR3 contains 12 residues. The germline CDR1 and CDR2 sequences are SQVTM and ANQGSEA. Unmatched junction bases numbered 5, after V lost 5 bases and J lost 7 bases. In DNA form, the CDR3 reads TGCAGCGTTATGGGGACAGGGATTGAAGCTTTCTTT. Translated, it gives CSVMGTGIEAFF.

This clonotype was seen repeatedly, ten times or more. This chain connects TRBV10-3 to TRBJ1-5; D remains unclear. Trimming left V 4 bases short and J 3 bases short, with 7 bases between. This CDR3 has 13 amino acids. Germline V gene lookup returns CDR1 ENHRY and CDR2 SYGVKD. CDR3 DNA: TGTGCCATCAGTGGAGAAAACAATCAGCCCCAGCATTTT. Its translation is CAISGENNQPQHF.

This clonotype was recorded many times. The genes are TRBV6-2 or TRBV6-3 and TRBJ2-1; no definite D call. V was trimmed by 5 bases and J by 4 bases, leaving 12 bases between them. The CDR3 sequence is 14 residues long. The germline gives CDR1 MNHEY, CDR2 SVGEGT. The CDR3 sequence is CASSTTRGYNEQFF. The DNA of the CDR3 is TGTGCCAGCAGTACAACGCGCGGATACAATGAGCAGTTCTTC.

Ten or more counts support this clonotype. The V and J genes are TRBV7-2 and TRBJ2-4; 8 bases line up with TRBD1. This CDR3 has 13 residues. The V gene end was trimmed by 5 bases and the J gene end by 9 bases; junction bases not matched to a gene: 6. From germline, CDR1 is SGHTA and CDR2 FQGNSA. CDR3 in amino acids: CASSRSQGAIQYF. The DNA of the CDR3 is TGTGCCAGCAGCAGATCGCAGGGGGCCATTCAGTACTTC.

This clonotype showed up many times. The V call is TRBV11-2, the J call TRBJ2-1, with 9 bases that match TRBD2. The CDR3 is 14 amino acids. The ends lost 3 bases at V and 10 bases at J; junction bases unmatched: 7. Germline V gives CDR1 SGHAT, CDR2 FQNNGV. CDR3 in amino acids: CASSFVAGAREQFF. In DNA form, the CDR3 reads TGTGCCAGCAGCTTTGTAGCGGGGGCACGCGAGCAGTTCTTC.

This clonotype was detected many times. A read error may produce the germline difference seen at one junction end. In DNA, the CDR3 is TGCGGTGCTCTCATTCAGGGGATGGAGACCCAGTACTTC. Residues: CGALIQGMETQYF. J is TRBJ2-5 and V is TRBV20-1; perhaps TRBD1 as D (6 bases). CDR1 is DFQATT, CDR2 SNEGSKA, per germline (reference sequence). The CDR3 extends over 13 amino acids.

This clonotype came up many times. The chain is built from TRBV28 and TRBJ2-1; TRBD1 aligns across 9 bases. CDR1 and CDR2 from the germline V gene are MDHEN and SYDVKM. V lost 4 bases to trimming and J lost 2 bases; unmatched junction nucleotides: 3. There are 15 residues in the CDR3. The CDR3 nucleotides read TGTGCCAGCAGTTCGGGACAGGGAACCTACAATGAGCAGTTCTTC. As protein: CASSSGQGTYNEQFF.

This clonotype was seen at least ten times. The V call is TRBV30, the J call TRBJ1-6; 7 positions agree with TRBD1. This CDR3 spans 12 amino acids. Germline V gene lookup returns CDR1 GTSNPN and CDR2 SVGIG (reference sequence). The J segment lost 7 bases and the V segment lost 5 bases, leaving 2 bases of the junction unmatched. CDR3 region: CAWGTANSPLHF. DNA for the CDR3: TGTGCCTGGGGGACAGCCAATTCACCCCTCCACTTT.

Note on this clonotype: This likely came from a read error, as a far larger clone is one base away. This chain links TRBV5-6 with TRBJ2-1; 9 bases are a match to TRBD2. Germline CDR1 reads SGHDT; CDR2 reads YYEEEE. This CDR3 is built from 15 residues. Trimming at V came to 1 base and at J to 10 bases, leaving 9 bases not matched to a gene. Here the CDR3 DNA reads TGTGCCAGCAGCTTGAGACGAGCGGGAGGTGGCGAGCAGTTCTTC. Translated, it gives CASSLRRAGGGEQFF.

In this sample, this clonotype turned up many times. The chain has TRBV19 and TRBJ2-7; D is tentatively TRBD1 or TRBD2 (6 bases each). The germline gives CDR1 LNHDA, CDR2 SQIVND (reference sequence). V shed 2 bases and J shed 4 bases, with 24 bases lying between them. CDR3 length: 18 amino acids. CDR3 sequence reads: CASSIIGGGTPDPYEQYF. The CDR3 DNA follows: TGTGCCAGTAGTATAATAGGAGGGGGTACACCAGACCCTTACGAGCAGTACTTC. Together with reference TRBV19 and TRBJ2-7, the CDR3 gives the full variable domain: DGGITQSPKYLFRKEGQNVTLSCEQNLNHDAMYWYRQDPGQGLRLIYYSQIVNDFQKGDIAEGYSVSREKKESFPLTVTSAQKNPTAFYLCASSIIGGGTPDPYEQYFGPGTRLTVT.

This clonotype has a handful of counts. The chain couples TRBV28 to TRBJ1-1; perhaps TRBD1 as D (6 bases). There are 13 residues in the CDR3. Trimming removed 7 bases from V and 11 bases from J, with 20 bases in between. Germline loops: CDR1 MDHEN, CDR2 SYDVKM. The CDR3 DNA sequence: TGTGCCAGCACGCGTGCGCAGGGGTATATGGCTTTCTTT. Its protein product is CASTRAQGYMAFF.

The sample holds many counts of this clonotype. The genes are TRBV5-1 and TRBJ2-4; D is undetermined. V lost 3 bases, J lost 0 bases, and 16 bases lay in between. The germline gives CDR1 SGHRS, CDR2 YFSETQ. This CDR3 spans 17 amino acids. The CDR3 DNA sequence: TGCGCCAGCAGCTCGCTCGGTAGTGCGGTAGCCAAAAACATTCAGTACTTC. It specifies CASSSLGSAVAKNIQYF.

The chain joins TRBV7-9 to TRBJ2-6; D is undetermined. Trimming stripped 1 base from V and 0 bases from J, with 13 bases between. CDR1 and CDR2 from the germline V gene are SEHNR and FQNEAQ (reference sequence). This CDR3 comprises 18 residues. This CDR3 reads CASSLVIARLSGANVLTF. For the CDR3, the DNA is TGTGCCAGCAGCTTAGTAATTGCTAGACTCTCTGGGGCCAACGTCCTGACTTTC.

This clonotype was found many times. The CDR3 nucleotides are TGTGCCAGCAGTTCGATGATCTACGAGCAGTACTTC. Protein sequence: CASSSMIYEQYF. This chain connects TRBV12-3 or TRBV12-4 to TRBJ2-7; D uncertain. The CDR3 contains 12 residues. V lost 4 bases and J 3 bases, leaving 7 bases between the germline ends.